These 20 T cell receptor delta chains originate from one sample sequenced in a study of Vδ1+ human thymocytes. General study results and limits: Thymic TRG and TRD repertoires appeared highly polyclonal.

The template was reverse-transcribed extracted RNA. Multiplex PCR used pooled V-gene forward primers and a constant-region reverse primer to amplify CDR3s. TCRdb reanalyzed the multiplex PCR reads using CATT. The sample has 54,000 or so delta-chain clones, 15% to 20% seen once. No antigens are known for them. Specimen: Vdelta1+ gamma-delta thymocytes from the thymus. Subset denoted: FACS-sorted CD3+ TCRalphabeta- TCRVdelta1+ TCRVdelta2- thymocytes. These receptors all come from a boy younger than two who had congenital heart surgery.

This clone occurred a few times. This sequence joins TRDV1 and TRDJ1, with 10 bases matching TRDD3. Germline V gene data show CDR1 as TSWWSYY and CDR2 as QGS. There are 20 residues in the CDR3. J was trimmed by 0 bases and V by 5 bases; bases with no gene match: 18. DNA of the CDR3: TGTGCTCTTGGGACGAGGGCCTGGGGGATAAGGGGAGCTTACACCGATAAACTCATCTTT. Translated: CALGTRAWGIRGAYTDKLIF.

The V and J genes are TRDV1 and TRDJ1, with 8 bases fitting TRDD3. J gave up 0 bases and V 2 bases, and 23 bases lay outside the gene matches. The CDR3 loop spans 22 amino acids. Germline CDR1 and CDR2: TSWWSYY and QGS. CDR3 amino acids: CALGESLLRVRTGGPYTDKLIF. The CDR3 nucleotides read TGTGCTCTTGGGGAATCCCTCCTACGTGTCCGTACTGGGGGCCCGTACACCGATAAACTCATCTTT.

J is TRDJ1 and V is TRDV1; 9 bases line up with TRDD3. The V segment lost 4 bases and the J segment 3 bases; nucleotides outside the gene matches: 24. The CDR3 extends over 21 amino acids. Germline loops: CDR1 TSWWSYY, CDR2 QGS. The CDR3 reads CALGVLSSGGCSLRDPDKLIF. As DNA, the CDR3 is TGTGCTCTTGGGGTTTTGTCATCTGGGGGATGCAGTCTCCGTGACCCCGATAAACTCATCTTT.

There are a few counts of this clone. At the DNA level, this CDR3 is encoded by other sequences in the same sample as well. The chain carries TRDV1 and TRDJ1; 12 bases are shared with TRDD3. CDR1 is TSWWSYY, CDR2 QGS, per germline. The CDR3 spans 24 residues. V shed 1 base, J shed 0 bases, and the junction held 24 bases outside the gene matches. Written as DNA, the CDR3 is TGTGCTCTTGGGGAACGGGTACTTCCCCATACTGGGGGATACTCCCCATTCTACACCGATAAACTCATCTTT. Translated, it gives CALGERVLPHTGGYSPFYTDKLIF.

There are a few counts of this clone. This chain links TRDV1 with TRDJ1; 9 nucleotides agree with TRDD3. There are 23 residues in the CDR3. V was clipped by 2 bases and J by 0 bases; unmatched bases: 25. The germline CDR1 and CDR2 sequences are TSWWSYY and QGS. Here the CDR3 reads CALGEGFLYFVLGDSRYTDKLIF. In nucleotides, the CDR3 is TGTGCTCTTGGGGAAGGGTTCCTATACTTCGTACTGGGGGACTCCAGGTACACCGATAAACTCATCTTT.

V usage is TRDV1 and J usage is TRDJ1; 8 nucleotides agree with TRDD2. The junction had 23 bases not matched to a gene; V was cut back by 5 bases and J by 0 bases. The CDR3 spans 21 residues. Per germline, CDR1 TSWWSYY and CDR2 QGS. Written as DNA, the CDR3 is TGTGCTCTTGGGACCCGGCCTTCCTATGGCCGGTTGCGGATATACACCGATAAACTCATCTTT. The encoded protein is CALGTRPSYGRLRIYTDKLIF.

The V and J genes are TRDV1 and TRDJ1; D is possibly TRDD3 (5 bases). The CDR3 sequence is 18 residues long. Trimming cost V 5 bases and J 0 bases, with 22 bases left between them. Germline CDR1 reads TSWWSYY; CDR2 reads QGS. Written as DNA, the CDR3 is TGTGCTCTTGGGTATTCTACGGGGAATACTCCGTACACCGATAAACTCATCTTT. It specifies CALGYSTGNTPYTDKLIF.

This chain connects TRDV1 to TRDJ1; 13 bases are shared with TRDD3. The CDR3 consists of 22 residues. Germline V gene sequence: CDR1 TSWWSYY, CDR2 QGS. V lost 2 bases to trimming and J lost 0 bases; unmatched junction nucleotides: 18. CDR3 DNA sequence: TGTGCTCTTGGGGAATGGTCGGTACTGGGGGATACGCGTATCCCGTACACCGATAAACTCATCTTT. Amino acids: CALGEWSVLGDTRIPYTDKLIF.

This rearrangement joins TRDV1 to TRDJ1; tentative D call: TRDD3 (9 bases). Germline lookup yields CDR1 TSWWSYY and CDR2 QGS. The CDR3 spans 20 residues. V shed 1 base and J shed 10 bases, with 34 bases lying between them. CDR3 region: CALGERARFLRLGETRGLIF. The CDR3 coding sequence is TGTGCTCTTGGGGAACGGGCCCGCTTCCTACGACTGGGGGAGACACGGGGACTCATCTTT.

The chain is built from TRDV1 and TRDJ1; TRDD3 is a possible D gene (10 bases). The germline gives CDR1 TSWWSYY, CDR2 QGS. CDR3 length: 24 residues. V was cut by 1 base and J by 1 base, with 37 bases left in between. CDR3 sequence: CALGEHVGPSYVLLGDEGTDKLIF. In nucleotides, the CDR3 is TGTGCTCTTGGGGAACATGTCGGACCTTCCTACGTGCTACTGGGGGATGAGGGCACCGATAAACTCATCTTT.

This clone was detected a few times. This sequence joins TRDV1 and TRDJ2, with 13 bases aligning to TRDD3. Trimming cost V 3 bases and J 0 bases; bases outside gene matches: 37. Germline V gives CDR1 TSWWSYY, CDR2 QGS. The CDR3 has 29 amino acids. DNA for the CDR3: TGTGCTCTTGGGGACCCTGCCTCTATTTCGAACTCTTCGCTATACTGGGGGATACGCCCCCTCGCTTTGACAGCACAACTCTTCTTT. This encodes CALGDPASISNSSLYWGIRPLALTAQLFF.

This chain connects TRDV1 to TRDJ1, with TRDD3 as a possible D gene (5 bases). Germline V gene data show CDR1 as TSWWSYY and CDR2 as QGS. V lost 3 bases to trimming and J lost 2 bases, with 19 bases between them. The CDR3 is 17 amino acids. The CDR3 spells CALGDSAPGRNTDKLIF. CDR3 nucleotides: TGTGCTCTTGGGGACTCGGCCCCTGGGAGGAATACCGATAAACTCATCTTT.

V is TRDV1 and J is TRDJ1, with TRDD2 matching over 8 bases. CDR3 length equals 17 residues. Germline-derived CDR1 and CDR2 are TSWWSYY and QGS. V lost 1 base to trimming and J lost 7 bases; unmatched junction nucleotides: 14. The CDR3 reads CALGEPSYLSRGFKLIF. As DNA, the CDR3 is TGTGCTCTTGGGGAACCTTCCTACCTTTCTCGCGGGTTTAAACTCATCTTT.

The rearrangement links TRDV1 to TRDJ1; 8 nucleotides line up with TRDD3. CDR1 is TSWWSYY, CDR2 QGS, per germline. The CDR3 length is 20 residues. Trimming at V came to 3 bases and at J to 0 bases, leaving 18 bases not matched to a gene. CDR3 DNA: TGTGCTCTTGGGGATCCGACCCTACGCGACTGGGGGCCGTACACCGATAAACTCATCTTT. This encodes CALGDPTLRDWGPYTDKLIF.

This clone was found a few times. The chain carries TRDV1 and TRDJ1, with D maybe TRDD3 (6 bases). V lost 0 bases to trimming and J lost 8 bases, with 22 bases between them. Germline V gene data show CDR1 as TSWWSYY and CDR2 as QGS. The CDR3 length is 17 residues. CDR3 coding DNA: TGTGCTCTTGGGGAACTGGATGACTTTGGGGGCAGTTTGAAACTCATCTTT. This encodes CALGELDDFGGSLKLIF.

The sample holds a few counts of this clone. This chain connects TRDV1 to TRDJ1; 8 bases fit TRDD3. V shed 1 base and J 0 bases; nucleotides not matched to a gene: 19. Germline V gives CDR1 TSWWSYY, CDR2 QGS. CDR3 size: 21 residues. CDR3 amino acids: CALGEQTSVILGARYTDKLIF. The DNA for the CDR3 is TGTGCTCTTGGGGAACAGACCTCGGTGATACTGGGGGCACGGTACACCGATAAACTCATCTTT.

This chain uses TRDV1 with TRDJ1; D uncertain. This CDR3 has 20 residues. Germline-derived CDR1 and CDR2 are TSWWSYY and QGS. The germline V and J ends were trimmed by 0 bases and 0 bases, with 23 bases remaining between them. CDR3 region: CALGELGLGSRTQDTDKLIF. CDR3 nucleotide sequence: TGTGCTCTTGGGGAACTAGGCCTAGGGTCGAGGACCCAGGACACCGATAAACTCATCTTT.

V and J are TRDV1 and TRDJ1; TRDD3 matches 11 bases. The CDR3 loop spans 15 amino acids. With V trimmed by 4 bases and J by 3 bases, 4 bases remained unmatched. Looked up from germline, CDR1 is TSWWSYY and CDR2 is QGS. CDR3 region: CALGASGGYPDKLIF. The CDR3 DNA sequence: TGTGCTCTTGGGGCCTCTGGGGGATACCCCGATAAACTCATCTTT.

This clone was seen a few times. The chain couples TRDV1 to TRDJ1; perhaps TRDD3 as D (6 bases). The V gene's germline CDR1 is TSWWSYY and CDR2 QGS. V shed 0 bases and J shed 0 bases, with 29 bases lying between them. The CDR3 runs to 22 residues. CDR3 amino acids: CALGELSKRHSTNWVYTDKLIF. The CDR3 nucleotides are TGTGCTCTTGGGGAACTATCAAAGCGGCACTCCACCAACTGGGTGTACACCGATAAACTCATCTTT.

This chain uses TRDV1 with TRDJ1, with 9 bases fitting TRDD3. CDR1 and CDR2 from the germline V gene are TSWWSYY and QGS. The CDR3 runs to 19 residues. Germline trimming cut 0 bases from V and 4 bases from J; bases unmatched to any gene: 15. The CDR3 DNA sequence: TGTGCTCTTGGGGAACTCCCCTCTCGAACTGGGGGAGCCTTCGATAAACTCATCTTT. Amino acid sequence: CALGELPSRTGGAFDKLIF.